This TCR beta chain was identified during a study of OX40 agonist ivuxolimab in advanced cancers. With respect to the entire study: Ivuxolimab was an agonistic, fully human IgG2 monoclonal antibody directed against OX40 (CD134), a costimulatory receptor. A male proportion of almost 85% and a mean age of roughly 58 years, ranging from about 20 to 80, were recorded for the dose-escalation cohort. Intravenous ivuxolimab was administered to patients every 2 weeks at six dose levels: 0.01, 0.1, 0.3, 1.5, 3 and 10 mg/kg. The purpose of peripheral TCRbeta sequencing was to test whether ivuxolimab changed TCR sequence diversity and led to clonal T-cell expansion. Three dose-escalation patients achieved partial responses, one with hepatocellular carcinoma and two with cutaneous melanoma. Prior anti-PD-1, anti-PD-L1 or anti-CTLA-4 therapy was permitted, and checkpoint inhibitors had been received by 30% to 40% of dose-escalation patients. The paper describes the monotherapy dose-escalation part (N = 52 patients) of the phase I trial of ivuxolimab. Among the approximately 50 dose-escalation patients, some 19 had hepatocellular carcinoma, 15 or so melanoma, 9 renal cell carcinoma and 9 head and neck cancer.

Patients with a history of autoimmune disease or receiving systemic immunosuppression were excluded from the trial. Peripheral blood for TCR sequencing was collected from all dose cohorts at baseline, on cycle 4 day 1, and on cycle 7 day 1. Samples were obtained from an open-label, multicenter, first-in-human phase I dose-escalation trial of ivuxolimab. Adults with locally advanced or metastatic melanoma, renal cell carcinoma, hepatocellular carcinoma or head and neck squamous cell carcinoma were enrolled in the trial. Before TCR sequencing, CD4+ T cells and CD8+ T cells were sorted from peripheral blood as separate populations. At the junction V is shortened by 1 base and J by 4 bases, with 12 bases in between. The germline V gene gives CDR1 as SGHNT and CDR2 as YENEEA. The CDR3, from cysteine to phenylalanine, totals 15 residues. Only CDR3 DNA remains: 45 bases, in frame from the first base. To sequence the TCRbeta CDR3 region, genomic DNA was isolated from the sorted cells. TCRbeta CDR3 regions were sequenced using the immunoSEQ Assay. What TCRdb holds here is the immuneACCESS table cut down to in-frame rearrangements. Part of the clones is not present; checked against another copy, under half of the missing clones reflect an unresolved V gene, and the others are unexplained. The sample table records about 58,000 clones; just over 85% of these occur just once. Clones ranked in the top ten supply roughly 1% of the sample.

The research as a whole found: Clonal expansion of both CD4+ and CD8+ blood T cells was observed from baseline to week 6 at doses 0.1 to 3.0 mg/kg. On average, CD8+ T cells showed more expanded clones than CD4+ T cells after ivuxolimab. In partial responders in the 0.1-3.0 mg/kg groups, normalized peripheral clonal expansion was found to be among the lowest, especially among CD8+ T cells. Low levels of normalized T-cell clonal expansion were also shown by some nonresponding patients. The antigen specificity of the peripheral T cells that underwent clonal expansion was not determined.

As to this clone: Its cognate antigen has yet to be identified. Base qualities are not at hand, and no much larger clone is one base apart.

The V and J genes are TRBV11-3 and TRBJ2-3; the D gene assignment is perhaps TRBD1 or TRBD2, with each matching 6 bases. The sequence derives from an adult with an advanced solid tumor such as melanoma, head and neck, liver or kidney cancer. The specimen comprised CD4+ or CD8+ T cells sorted from blood, sampled in a trial of the OX40 agonist ivuxolimab. The CDR3 in this case is CASSLVGGRADTQYF. Read as DNA, the sequence is TGTGCCAGCAGCTTAGTTGGGGGGCGGGCAGATACGCAGTATTTT.